The 26 T cell receptor beta chains presented below share a single source sample, sequenced in a study of beta chain features in type 1 diabetes (dated by TCRdb to about 2018). Libraries came from the immunoSEQ multiplex PCR assay. All of the isolated RNA was reverse transcribed with the High Capacity cDNA Reverse Transcription Kit, so expressed TCRB transcripts were sequenced. Sourced from immuneACCESS, this table was stored by TCRdb with only in-frame sequences that have V and J called. A share of the clones is absent; for the studies checked, an unresolved V gene accounts for under half, and the remainder has no known explanation. This sample gives about 180,000 clones in total; more than 10% of them show up just once. The biggest ten clones account for about 0.66% of the sample. Sequenced sample: central memory CD4+ T cells from blood. The receptors shown here come from a woman in her late teens or twenties in good health.

This clone was found a few times. This chain connects TRBV7-3 to TRBJ2-6, with D tentatively TRBD1 (6 bases). Per the germline V gene, CDR1 is SGHTA and CDR2 is FQGTGA. V shed 8 bases and J shed 2 bases, with 7 bases lying between them. The CDR3 is made up of 13 amino acids. CDR3 sequence reads: CASSGAGANVLTF. The DNA for the CDR3 is TGTGCCAGCTCAGGGGCTGGGGCCAACGTCCTGACTTTC.

This clone was detected a few times. V usage is TRBV4-1 and J usage is TRBJ2-3; 8 bases match TRBD2. The length of the CDR3 is 19 residues. Germline CDR1 reads MGHRA; CDR2 reads YSYEKL. The V gene end was trimmed by 1 base and the J gene end by 1 base; junction bases not matched to a gene: 13. The CDR3 DNA follows: TGCGCCAGCAGCCAAGTGGTAATAAGAACGGGACTAGGCACAGATACGCAGTATTTT. Protein sequence: CASSQVVIRTGLGTDTQYF.

This clone was found many times. The rearrangement links TRBV14 to TRBJ2-1, with 7 bases aligning to TRBD2. This CDR3 region has 14 residues. The J segment lost 9 bases and the V segment lost 3 bases, leaving 8 bases of the junction unmatched. Germline assignment: CDR1 SGHDN and CDR2 FVKESK. The CDR3 sequence: CASSHIGLVIEQFF. The DNA for the CDR3 is TGTGCCAGCAGCCACATAGGACTAGTGATTGAGCAGTTCTTC. The entire variable domain, with the rest obtained from reference TRBV14 and TRBJ2-1, is as follows: EAGVTQFPSHSVIEKGQTVTLRCDPISGHDNLYWYRRVMGKEIKFLLHFVKESKQDESGMPNNRFLAERTGGTYSTLKVQPAELEDSGVYFCASSHIGLVIEQFFGPGTRLTVL.

As regards this clone: Because it lacks the conserved phenylalanine or tryptophan at the end, this CDR3 is likely a read error. The chain recombines TRBV30 with TRBJ2-4; D is unclear. CDR3 length: 14 amino acids. V dropped 0 bases and J dropped 0 bases, with 6 bases sitting between them. Germline-derived CDR1 and CDR2 are GTSNPN and SVGIG (reference sequence). The CDR3 region has the DNA TGTGCCTGGAGTGTCAAGGGAGCCAAAAACATTCAGTACCTC. Translated: CAWSVKGAKNIQYL.

Comments on this clone: One end of the junction does not line up with germline, which may come from a read error. The rearrangement links TRBV12-5 to TRBJ1-2; 8 bases map to TRBD1. There are 15 residues in the CDR3. Germline V gene data show CDR1 as LGHNT and CDR2 as FRNRAP. The CDR3 bases are TGTGCTAGTGGCTTGGGACAGGAGCAACTCTATGGCTACACCTTC. Translated: CASGLGQEQLYGYTF.

This clone has a handful of counts. The V and J genes are TRBV30 and TRBJ2-1, with 9 positions matching TRBD1. The CDR3 consists of 15 residues. From germline, CDR1 is GTSNPN and CDR2 SVGIG (reference sequence). The V segment lost 4 bases and the J segment 7 bases; nucleotides outside the gene matches: 11. The CDR3 nucleotides are TGTGCCTGGAACCGGGACAGGGTAGGGGAAAATGAGCAGTTCTTC. It translates to CAWNRDRVGENEQFF. The full variable domain, rest sourced from reference TRBV30 and TRBJ2-1, is SQTIHQWPATLVQPVGSPLSLECTVEGTSNPNLYWYRQAAGRGLQLLFYSVGIGQISSEVPQNLSASRPQDRQFILSSKKLLLSDSGFYLCAWNRDRVGENEQFFGPGTRLTVL.

This sequence joins TRBV28 and TRBJ2-1, with TRBD2 identical over 11 bases. Trimming cost V 8 bases and J 5 bases; bases outside gene matches: 5. Germline V CDR1 and CDR2: MDHEN, SYDVKM. This CDR3 comprises 14 residues. In nucleotides, the CDR3 is TGTGCCAGCGGTACTAGCGGGAGCGACAATGAGCAGTTCTTC. This codes for CASGTSGSDNEQFF.

This clone was observed a few times. The V and J genes are TRBV30 and TRBJ2-1, with D tentatively TRBD1 (5 bases). The CDR3 contains 10 residues. Trimming pared 2 bases from V and 15 bases from J, leaving 11 bases between. Germline CDR1 GTSNPN, CDR2 SVGIG (reference sequence). CDR3 amino acids: CAWSKGNPFF. Here the CDR3 DNA reads TGTGCCTGGAGTAAGGGGAACCCGTTCTTC.

The chain joins TRBV6-5 to TRBJ2-1; TRBD2 matches 12 bases. The CDR3 is 16 residues long. V dropped 4 bases and J dropped 3; count of bases not matched to a gene: 4. In germline, CDR1 is MNHEY, CDR2 SVGAGI. CDR3 sequence (DNA): TGTGCCAGCAGTTCGGCTAGCGGGAGGGTCTACAATGAGCAGTTCTTC. It specifies CASSSASGRVYNEQFF.

The chain couples TRBV10-3 to TRBJ1-5; 7 bases map to TRBD1. Trimming at V came to 6 bases and at J to 6 bases, leaving 11 bases not matched to a gene. This CDR3 has 15 amino acids. Germline V gene lookup returns CDR1 ENHRY and CDR2 SYGVKD. In DNA form, the CDR3 reads TGTGCCATCAGCGCCGGGACAGCGGTCGGTCAGCCCCAGCATTTT. Residues: CAISAGTAVGQPQHF.

The J gene is TRBJ1-2, the V gene TRBV4-1; D possibly corresponds to TRBD1 (5 bases). This CDR3 spans 13 amino acids. V lost 4 bases to trimming and J lost 4 bases, with 10 bases between them. CDR1 MGHRA and CDR2 YSYEKL come from the germline V gene. This CDR3 is CASSLQDGYGYTF. In nucleotides, the CDR3 is TGCGCCAGCAGCCTACAGGACGGCTATGGCTACACCTTC.

This chain joins TRBV18 and TRBJ1-1, with D perhaps TRBD1 (5 bases). Germline assignment: CDR1 KGHSH and CDR2 LQKENI. CDR3 length: 14 amino acids. The ends were cut back, 5 bases at V and 0 bases at J, with 10 bases in the middle. Here the CDR3 reads CASSGQGMNTEAFF. The DNA for the CDR3 is TGTGCCAGCTCAGGGCAGGGTATGAACACTGAAGCTTTCTTT.

The V gene is TRBV5-1, the J gene TRBJ2-1; 9 bases line up with TRBD1. There are 13 residues in the CDR3. After removal of 7 bases from V and 1 base from J, the junction contained 0 bases not matched to a gene. The germline CDR1 and CDR2 sequences are SGHRS and YFSETQ. CDR3 protein: CASGQGSYNEQFF. For the CDR3, the DNA is TGCGCCAGCGGACAGGGGTCCTACAATGAGCAGTTCTTC.

This clone was detected only a few times. The chain combines TRBV27 with TRBJ1-5; no reliable D call. V was trimmed by 2 bases and J by 6 bases, leaving 5 bases between them. This CDR3 spans 12 amino acids. The germline CDR1 and CDR2 sequences are MNHEY and SMNVEV (reference sequence). CDR3 sequence: CASSLIGQPQHF. The CDR3 DNA reads as TGTGCCAGCAGTTTAATCGGTCAGCCCCAGCATTTT.

The chain employs TRBV2 and TRBJ1-1; TRBD1 aligns across 7 bases. Trimming removed 7 bases from V and 6 bases from J; junction bases left unmatched: 8. Germline-derived CDR1 and CDR2 are SNHLY and FYNNEI. The CDR3 runs to 13 residues. CDR3 region: CASIIDRASEAFF. The DNA of the CDR3 is TGTGCCAGCATCATAGACAGGGCATCTGAAGCTTTCTTT.

The V call is TRBV5-1, the J call TRBJ2-7; 8 positions match TRBD1. This CDR3 contains 15 residues. Germline-derived CDR1 and CDR2 are SGHRS and YFSETQ. The V and J ends lost 3 bases and 6 bases, in that order; junction bases with no gene match: 11. This chain's CDR3 is CASSSSVGQDAEQYF. CDR3 in DNA: TGCGCCAGCAGCTCCAGCGTGGGACAGGACGCCGAGCAGTACTTC.

The chain is built from TRBV6-5 and TRBJ2-7; TRBD2 agrees at 7 bases. CDR1 is MNHEY, CDR2 SVGAGI, per germline. Trimming removed 4 bases from V and 5 bases from J; junction bases left unmatched: 8. This CDR3 region has 14 residues. The CDR3 region has the DNA TGTGCCAGCAGTTCAAGGAGGGCGGGGGACGAGCAGTACTTC. Its translation: CASSSRRAGDEQYF.

The rearrangement uses TRBV7-9 and TRBJ1-5; tentatively, D is TRBD1 (6 bases). Trimming took 1 base from V and 4 from J, leaving 11 bases between them. Germline values: CDR1 SEHNR, CDR2 FQNEAQ (reference sequence). The CDR3 runs 15 residues. CDR3 bases: TGTGCCAGCAGCTTAGGAGGGGGTGGTAATCAGCCCCAGCATTTT. Amino acids: CASSLGGGGNQPQHF.

This clone was seen only a few times. The chain has TRBV9 and TRBJ2-2; 10 bases line up with TRBD2. J was trimmed by 7 bases and V by 5 bases; bases with no gene match: 11. The CDR3 runs 16 residues. CDR1 and CDR2 (germline): SGDLS, YYNGEE. CDR3 residues: CASSILPSGSIGELFF. For the CDR3, the DNA is TGTGCCAGCAGTATACTTCCTAGCGGGAGTATCGGGGAGCTGTTTTTT.

This clone was seen more than once but under ten times. The rearrangement uses TRBV5-1 and TRBJ2-5, with D unresolved. Per germline, CDR1 SGHRS and CDR2 YFSETQ. The CDR3 runs 14 residues. Trimming left V 0 bases short and J 5 bases short, with 11 bases between. CDR3 protein: CASSLGGYRETQYF. The CDR3 nucleotides are TGCGCCAGCAGCTTGGGAGGTTATAGGGAGACCCAGTACTTC.

V is TRBV6-1 and J is TRBJ1-5, with D hard to call. Germline assignment: CDR1 MNHNS and CDR2 SASEGT. V was shortened by 0 bases and J by 3 bases, with 3 bases between the two germline ends. The CDR3 length is 13 residues. The CDR3, as DNA: TGTGCCAGCAGTGAAGCCTCCAATCAGCCCCAGCATTTT. Translated: CASSEASNQPQHF.

This clone was seen a handful of times. The chain couples TRBV11-2 to TRBJ1-2; no clear D. This CDR3 is 11 amino acids long. The germline CDR1 and CDR2 sequences are SGHAT and FQNNGV. Trimming stripped 3 bases from V and 8 bases from J, with 7 bases between. The CDR3 here is CASSFSVGYTF. The CDR3 DNA follows: TGTGCCAGCAGCTTTTCAGTGGGCTACACCTTC.

This clone was picked up a small number of times. The rearrangement joins TRBV28 to TRBJ1-3, with TRBD1 matching over 9 bases. The CDR3 runs to 16 residues. J was trimmed by 1 base and V by 6 bases; bases with no gene match: 7. The germline CDR1 and CDR2 sequences are MDHEN and SYDVKM. The CDR3 loop reads CASRETQGASGNTIYF. For the CDR3, the DNA is TGTGCCAGCAGGGAAACACAGGGGGCTTCTGGAAACACCATATATTTT.

The chain links TRBV21-1 to TRBJ2-1; whether TRBD2, the table's D call, matches the DNA was not checked. TRBV21-1 is described as a pseudogene. The CDR3 loop spans 17 amino acids. CDR3 amino acids: CASSKASGRSAYNEQFF. The CDR3 DNA reads as TGTGCCAGCAGCAAAGCTAGCGGGAGATCCGCCTACAATGAGCAGTTCTTC.

This chain connects TRBV5-5 to TRBJ1-2; a weak D match, TRBD1 (6 bases). The CDR3 totals 13 residues. The germline V gene has CDR1 SGHKS and CDR2 YYEKEE (reference sequence). V was clipped by 0 bases and J by 8 bases, with 11 bases between them. CDR3 nucleotides: TGTGCCAGCAGCTTGGACAGGGCCTACGGCTACACCTTC. As protein: CASSLDRAYGYTF.

This clone was found a few times. The same CDR3 arises from other DNA sequences in this sample as well. The chain carries TRBV18 and TRBJ2-7, with a tentative D call TRBD2 (7 bases). The CDR3 runs 17 residues. Germline assignment: CDR1 KGHSH and CDR2 LQKENI. The V gene lost 1 base and the J gene lost 0 bases, with 16 bases spanning the gap. Here the CDR3 reads CASSPRGGGASSYEQYF. CDR3 in DNA: TGTGCCAGCTCACCACGAGGGGGGGGCGCAAGCTCCTACGAGCAGTACTTC. The full variable domain, its missing parts supplied by reference TRBV18 and TRBJ2-7, is NAGVMQNPRHLVRRRGQEARLRCSPMKGHSHVYWYRQLPEEGLKFMVYLQKENIIDESGMPKERFSAEFPKEGPSILRIQQVVRGDSAAYFCASSPRGGGASSYEQYFGPGTRLTVT.